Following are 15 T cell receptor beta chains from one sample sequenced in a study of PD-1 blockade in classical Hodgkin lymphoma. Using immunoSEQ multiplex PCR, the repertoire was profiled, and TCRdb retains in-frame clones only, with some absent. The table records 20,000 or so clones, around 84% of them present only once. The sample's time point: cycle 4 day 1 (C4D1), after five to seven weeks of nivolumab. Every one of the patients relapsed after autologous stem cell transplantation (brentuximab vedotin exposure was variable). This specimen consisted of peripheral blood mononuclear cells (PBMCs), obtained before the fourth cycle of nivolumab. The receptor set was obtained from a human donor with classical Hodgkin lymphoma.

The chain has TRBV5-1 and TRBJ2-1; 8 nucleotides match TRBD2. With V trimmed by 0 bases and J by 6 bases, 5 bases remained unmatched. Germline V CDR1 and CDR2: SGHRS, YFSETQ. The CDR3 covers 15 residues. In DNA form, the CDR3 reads TGCGCCAGCAGCTTGGTATTAGCGGGGACCAATGAGCAGTTCTTC. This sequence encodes CASSLVLAGTNEQFF.

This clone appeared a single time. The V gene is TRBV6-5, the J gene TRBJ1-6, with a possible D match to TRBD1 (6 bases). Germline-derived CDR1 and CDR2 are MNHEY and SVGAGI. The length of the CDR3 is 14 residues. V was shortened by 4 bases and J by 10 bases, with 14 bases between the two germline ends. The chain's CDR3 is CASSSQQGLSPLHF. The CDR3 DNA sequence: TGTGCCAGCAGTTCGCAACAGGGTTTGTCACCCCTCCACTTT.

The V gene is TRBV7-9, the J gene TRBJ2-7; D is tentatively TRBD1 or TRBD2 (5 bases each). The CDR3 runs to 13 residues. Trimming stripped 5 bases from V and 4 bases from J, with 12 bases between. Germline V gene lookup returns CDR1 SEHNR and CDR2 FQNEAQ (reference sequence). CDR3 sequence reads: CASSSPGPYEQYF. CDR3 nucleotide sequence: TGTGCCAGCAGCAGCCCGGGACCGTACGAGCAGTACTTC.

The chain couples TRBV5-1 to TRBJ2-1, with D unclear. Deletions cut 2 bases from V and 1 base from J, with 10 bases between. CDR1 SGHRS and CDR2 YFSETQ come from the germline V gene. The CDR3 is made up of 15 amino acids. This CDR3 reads CASSLSSYSYNEQFF. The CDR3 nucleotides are TGCGCCAGCAGCTTAAGTTCCTATTCCTACAATGAGCAGTTCTTC.

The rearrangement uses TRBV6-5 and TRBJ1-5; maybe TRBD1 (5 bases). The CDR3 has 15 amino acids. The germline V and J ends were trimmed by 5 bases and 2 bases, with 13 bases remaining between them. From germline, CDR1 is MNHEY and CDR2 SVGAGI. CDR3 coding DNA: TGTGCCAGCAGTCAGGGCCCGTATGGCAATCAGCCCCAGCATTTT. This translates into CASSQGPYGNQPQHF.

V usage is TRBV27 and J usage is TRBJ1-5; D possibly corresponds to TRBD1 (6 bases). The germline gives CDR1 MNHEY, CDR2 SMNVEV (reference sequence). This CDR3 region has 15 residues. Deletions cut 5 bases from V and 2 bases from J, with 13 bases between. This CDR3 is CASSPYREGNQPQHF. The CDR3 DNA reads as TGTGCCAGCAGTCCTTACAGGGAAGGCAATCAGCCCCAGCATTTT.

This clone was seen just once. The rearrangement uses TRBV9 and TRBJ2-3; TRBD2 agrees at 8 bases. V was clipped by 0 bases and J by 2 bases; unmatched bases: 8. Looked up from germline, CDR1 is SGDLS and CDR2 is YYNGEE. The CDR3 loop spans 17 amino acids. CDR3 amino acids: CASSVGQGSGNTDTQYF. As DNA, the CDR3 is TGTGCCAGCAGCGTAGGCCAGGGTAGCGGGAACACAGATACGCAGTATTTT.

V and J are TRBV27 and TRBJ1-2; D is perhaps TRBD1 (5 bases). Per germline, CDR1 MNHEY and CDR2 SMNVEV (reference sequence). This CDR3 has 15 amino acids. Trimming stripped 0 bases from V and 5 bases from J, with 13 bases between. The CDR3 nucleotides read TGTGCCAGCAGTTTATCAGGGGCTTTGGGGTATGGCTACACCTTC. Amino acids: CASSLSGALGYGYTF.

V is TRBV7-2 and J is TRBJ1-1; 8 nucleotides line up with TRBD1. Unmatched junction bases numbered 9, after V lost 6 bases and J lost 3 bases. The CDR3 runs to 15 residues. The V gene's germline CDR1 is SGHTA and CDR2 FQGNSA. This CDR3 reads CASSPQGAPYTEAFF. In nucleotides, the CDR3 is TGTGCCAGCAGTCCCCAGGGGGCCCCTTACACTGAAGCTTTCTTT.

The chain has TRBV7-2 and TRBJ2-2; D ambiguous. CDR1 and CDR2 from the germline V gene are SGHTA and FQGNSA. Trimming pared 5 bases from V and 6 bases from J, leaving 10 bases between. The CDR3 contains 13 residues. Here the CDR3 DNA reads TGTGCCAGCAGCCTACAGCCTGCCGGGGAGCTGTTTTTT. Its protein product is CASSLQPAGELFF. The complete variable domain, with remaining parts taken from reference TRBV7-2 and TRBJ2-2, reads GAGVSQSPSNKVTEKGKDVELRCDPISGHTALYWYRQSLGQGLEFLIYFQGNSAPDKSGLPSDRFSAERTGGSVSTLTIQRTQQEDSAVYLCASSLQPAGELFFGEGSRLTVL.

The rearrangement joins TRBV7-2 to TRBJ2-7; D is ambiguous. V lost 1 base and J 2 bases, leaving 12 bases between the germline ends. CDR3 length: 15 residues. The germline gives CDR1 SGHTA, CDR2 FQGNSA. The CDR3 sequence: CASSLGRAETYEQYF. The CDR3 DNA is TGTGCCAGCAGCTTAGGTCGGGCGGAAACCTACGAGCAGTACTTC.

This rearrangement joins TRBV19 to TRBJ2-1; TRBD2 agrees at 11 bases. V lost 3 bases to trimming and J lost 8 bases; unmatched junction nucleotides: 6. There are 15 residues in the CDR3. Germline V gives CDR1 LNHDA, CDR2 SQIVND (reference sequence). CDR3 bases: TGTGCCAGTAGTATTACTAGCGGGAGTGGGTATGAGCAGTTCTTC. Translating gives CASSITSGSGYEQFF.

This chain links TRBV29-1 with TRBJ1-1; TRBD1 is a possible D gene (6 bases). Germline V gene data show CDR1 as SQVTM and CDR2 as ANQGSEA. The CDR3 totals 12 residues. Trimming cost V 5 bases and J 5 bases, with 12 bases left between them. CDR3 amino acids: CSVRRGGTEAFF. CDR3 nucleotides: TGCAGCGTTCGCAGGGGCGGTACTGAAGCTTTCTTT. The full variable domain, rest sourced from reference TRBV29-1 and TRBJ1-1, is SAVISQKPSRDICQRGTSLTIQCQVDSQVTMMFWYRQQPGQSLTLIATANQGSEATYESGFVIDKFPISRPNLTFSTLTVSNMSPEDSSIYLCSVRRGGTEAFFGQGTRLTVV.

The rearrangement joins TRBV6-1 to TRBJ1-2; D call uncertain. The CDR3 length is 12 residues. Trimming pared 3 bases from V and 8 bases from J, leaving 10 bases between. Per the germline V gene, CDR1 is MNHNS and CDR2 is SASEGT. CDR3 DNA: TGTGCCAGCAGTGAGGGTACCTCAGGCTACACCTTC. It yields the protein CASSEGTSGYTF.

DNA for the CDR3: TGTGCCTGGAGTACGGGAATCGGACAGCGTACTGAAGCTTTCTTT. This sequence encodes CAWSTGIGQRTEAFF. The V gene is TRBV30, the J gene TRBJ1-1; D is possibly TRBD1 (6 bases). This CDR3 spans 15 amino acids. Germline CDR1 and CDR2: GTSNPN and SVGIG (reference sequence). V was clipped by 2 bases and J by 5 bases, with 18 bases between them.